This T cell receptor (beta chain) comes out of a study of human T cells and chemical hapten exposure. Study-wide context: An approximately 2 cm by approximately 2 cm inner upper arm patch received 2% DPC for sensitization.

CDR3 length equals 15 residues. The germline gives CDR1 MDHEN, CDR2 SYDVKM. Trimming at V came to 3 bases and at J to 4 bases, leaving 4 bases not matched to a gene. This clonotype was recorded at least ten times. Time point denoted: patch test 3, about 24 weeks after DPC sensitization. Treatment here: therapeutic diphenylcyclopropenone sensitization with weekly scalp DPC. Via MiXCR, TCRdb re-called the RACE reads, giving one row per CDR3 protein. This sample carries roughly 71,000 distinct CDR3 sequences, approximately 12% of them seen once, and the ten largest clones take more than 1.2%. This chain connects TRBV28 to TRBJ2-7; TRBD1 matches 12 bases. This clonotype was obtained from a woman in her fifties or sixties with alopecia areata. Some clones in this sample may be carry-over from other donors' samples. Sequencing was performed on whole blood, taken in connection with sensitization to the hapten diphenylcyclopropenone (DPC). CDR3 sequence reads: CASSFAGQGAYEQYF. The CDR3 nucleotides read TGTGCCAGCAGTTTTGCGGGACAGGGGGCTTACGAGCAGTACTTC.